The 25 T cell receptor beta chains reported below all come from one sample, sequenced in a study of T cell responses to AZD1222 COVID-19 vaccine. TCRdb's copy holds only in-frame clones and misses some; the assay was immunoSEQ multiplex PCR. In the table there are 130,000 to 150,000 clones, roughly 93% of which are singletons. The specimen was peripheral blood, collected 28 days after the second AZD1222 dose. These receptors all stem from an adult who received the AZD1222 COVID-19 vaccine.

The rearrangement uses TRBV6-5 and TRBJ2-7; a weak D match, TRBD2 (6 bases). V shed 6 bases and J shed 5 bases, with 20 bases lying between them. Germline values: CDR1 MNHEY, CDR2 SVGAGI. The CDR3 loop spans 15 amino acids. The CDR3 is CASSPRARRGHEQYF. For the CDR3, the DNA is TGTGCCAGCAGCCCGCGGGCGCGGAGGGGCCACGAGCAGTACTTC.

In nucleotides, the CDR3 is TGTGCCAGCAGTGCCACGAGGGCGGAAAACTACGAGCAGTACTTC. Its translation: CASSATRAENYEQYF. The chain joins TRBV2 to TRBJ2-7; tentative D call: TRBD2 (5 bases). V was trimmed by 4 bases and J by 3 bases, leaving 16 bases between them. CDR1 is SNHLY, CDR2 FYNNEI, per germline. The CDR3 extends over 15 amino acids. Together with reference TRBV2 and TRBJ2-7, the CDR3 gives the full variable domain: EPEVTQTPSHQVTQMGQEVILRCVPISNHLYFYWYRQILGQKVEFLVSFYNNEISEKSEIFDDQFSVERPDGSNFTLKIRSTKLEDSAMYFCASSATRAENYEQYFGPGTRLTVT.

This chain connects TRBV6-1 to TRBJ1-2; D is ambiguous. V lost 1 base and J lost 1, with 16 bases in between. This CDR3 region has 17 residues. The V gene's germline CDR1 is MNHNS and CDR2 SASEGT. CDR3 sequence reads: CASSEDGAGSVNYGYTF. The DNA of the CDR3 is TGTGCCAGCAGTGAAGATGGTGCCGGGTCGGTTAACTATGGCTACACCTTC.

The rearrangement uses TRBV2 and TRBJ1-4; weak D call: TRBD1 (6 bases). Trimming took 7 bases from V and 7 from J, leaving 19 bases between them. Germline-derived CDR1 and CDR2 are SNHLY and FYNNEI. The CDR3 extends over 15 amino acids. The CDR3 DNA follows: TGTGCCAGCAAGGGGGAGCGATCGGTTGGTGAAAAACTGTTTTTT. Amino acid sequence: CASKGERSVGEKLFF.

The V call is TRBV2, the J call TRBJ2-5, with TRBD1 matching over 9 bases. The germline CDR1 and CDR2 sequences are SNHLY and FYNNEI. Trimming cost V 10 bases and J 1 base; bases outside gene matches: 1. CDR3 length: 12 amino acids. CDR3 protein: CANRGLQETQYF. CDR3 nucleotide sequence: TGTGCCAACAGGGGGCTCCAAGAGACCCAGTACTTC.

The chain joins TRBV13 to TRBJ1-1; TRBD1 is a possible D gene (6 bases). CDR1 and CDR2 (germline): PRHDT, FYEKMQ (reference sequence). The V end was cut by 1 base, the J end by 6 bases, with 6 bases between. This CDR3 is 12 amino acids long. The CDR3 reads CASSLDRAEAFF. The CDR3 DNA reads as TGTGCCAGCAGCTTAGACAGGGCTGAAGCTTTCTTT.

The DNA of the CDR3 is TGTGCCAGCAGTTACGAAGGGGGCTGGGGCAATGAGCAGTTCTTC. Its protein product is CASSYEGGWGNEQFF. The chain couples TRBV6-5 to TRBJ2-1; 7 bases are shared with TRBD1. The CDR3 contains 15 residues. Germline loops: CDR1 MNHEY, CDR2 SVGAGI. V trimming: 2 bases; J trimming: 6 bases; junction bases outside the gene matches: 7.

The J gene is TRBJ1-1, the V gene TRBV4-2; perhaps TRBD1 as D (5 bases). The CDR3 consists of 11 residues. The ends were cut back, 0 bases at V and 12 bases at J, with 8 bases in the middle. Germline V gives CDR1 LGHNA, CDR2 YNFKEQ. As DNA, the CDR3 is TGTGCCAGCAGCCAAGATGGGGGTCCTTTCTTT. Translating it yields CASSQDGGPFF.

The CDR3: CASSVRTNTEAFF. CDR3 DNA sequence: TGTGCCAGCAGTGTACGAACGAACACTGAAGCTTTCTTT. The genes are TRBV25-1 and TRBJ1-1; D unclear. There are 13 residues in the CDR3. Trimming shortened V by 4 bases and J by 1 base, and 7 bases separated the two germline ends. In germline, CDR1 is MGHDK, CDR2 SYGVNS.

This clone was seen more than once but under ten times. The chain couples TRBV5-1 to TRBJ2-7; TRBD1 might be the D (6 bases). From germline, CDR1 is SGHRS and CDR2 YFSETQ. This CDR3 has 13 residues. Trimming pared 3 bases from V and 2 bases from J, leaving 9 bases between. The CDR3 DNA follows: TGCGCCAGCAGCTGGGACAAAACCTACGAGCAGTACTTC. The encoded protein is CASSWDKTYEQYF.

The chain uses TRBV30 and TRBJ2-7; D might be TRBD1 (6 bases). CDR3 length: 12 amino acids. Germline V gene sequence: CDR1 GTSNPN, CDR2 SVGIG (reference sequence). Trimming removed 8 bases from V and 7 bases from J, with 18 bases in between. The DNA of the CDR3 is TGTGCCCGGCAATCACAGGGTCGGGAGCAGTACTTC. Translated, it gives CARQSQGREQYF.

The chain is built from TRBV5-4 and TRBJ2-3; 10 bases are a match to TRBD2. Germline V gene data show CDR1 as SGHNT and CDR2 as YYREEE (reference sequence). J lost 1 base, V lost 3 bases, and 11 bases had no gene match. This CDR3 spans 18 amino acids. CDR3 in DNA: TGTGCCAGCAGCTCTAGGAGCGGGGGGGCCCTTGGCACAGATACGCAGTATTTT. Encoded protein: CASSSRSGGALGTDTQYF. The complete variable domain, with remaining parts taken from reference TRBV5-4 and TRBJ2-3, reads ETGVTQSPTHLIKTRGQQVTLRCSSQSGHNTVSWYQQALGQGPQFIFQYYREEENGRGNFPPRFSGLQFPNYSSELNVNALELDDSALYLCASSSRSGGALGTDTQYFGPGTRLTVL.

The chain couples TRBV6-5 to TRBJ2-5, with TRBD2 matching 9 bases. This CDR3 is 15 amino acids long. CDR1 is MNHEY, CDR2 SVGAGI, per germline. V was pared by 3 bases and J by 5 bases, with 7 bases of the junction left unmatched. The DNA of the CDR3 is TGTGCCAGCAGTTATGGCGGGAGGGCCGTGGAGACCCAGTACTTC. It yields the protein CASSYGGRAVETQYF.

With respect to this clone: Other DNA sequences in the same sample also yield this CDR3. The rearrangement joins TRBV7-3 to TRBJ1-1; a weak D match, TRBD1 (5 bases). CDR3 size: 11 residues. Trimming took off 2 bases at V and 8 bases at J, with 6 bases between the two ends. The germline V gene encodes CDR1 SGHTA and CDR2 FQGTGA. The chain's CDR3 is CASSLGGEAFF. The CDR3 DNA reads TGTGCCAGCAGCTTAGGGGGAGAAGCTTTCTTT.

The V and J genes are TRBV2 and TRBJ1-4; the match to TRBD1 covers 7 bases. Germline CDR1 reads SNHLY; CDR2 reads FYNNEI. The CDR3 has 15 residues. Unmatched junction bases numbered 4, after V lost 6 bases and J lost 0 bases. This chain's CDR3 is CASRHTGATNEKLFF. Here the CDR3 DNA reads TGTGCCAGCAGGCATACAGGGGCAACTAATGAAAAACTGTTTTTT.

This clone appeared a few times. The chain joins TRBV2 to TRBJ2-3; TRBD1 matches at 8 bases. J was trimmed by 4 bases and V by 6 bases; bases with no gene match: 12. From germline, CDR1 is SNHLY and CDR2 FYNNEI. The CDR3 is made up of 16 amino acids. This chain's CDR3 is CASRKNRGVFADTQYF. CDR3 nucleotides: TGTGCCAGCAGGAAGAACAGGGGGGTGTTCGCAGATACGCAGTATTTT.

The chain uses TRBV6-4 and TRBJ1-2, with 8 bases fitting TRBD1. V was pared by 4 bases and J by 8 bases, with 3 bases of the junction left unmatched. The length of the CDR3 is 12 residues. Germline V CDR1 and CDR2: MRHNA, SNTAGT. The CDR3 region has the DNA TGTGCCAGCAGTGGTGGGACAGGAGGCTACACCTTC. It is translated as CASSGGTGGYTF.

The chain uses TRBV5-1 and TRBJ2-1; D might be TRBD2 (5 bases). V was clipped by 0 bases and J by 3 bases, with 7 bases between them. CDR3 length equals 14 residues. Germline V lookup: CDR1 SGHRS, CDR2 YFSETQ. The CDR3 loop reads CASSLGGYYNEQFF. DNA of the CDR3: TGCGCCAGCAGCTTGGGCGGGTACTACAATGAGCAGTTCTTC.

V gene TRBV29-1 combines with J gene TRBJ2-6, with TRBD1 identical over 8 bases. Trimming removed 6 bases from V and 0 bases from J; junction bases left unmatched: 4. This CDR3 is built from 15 residues. Germline CDR1 is SQVTM and CDR2 is ANQGSEA. CDR3 in DNA: TGCAGCGTCGGACAGGGTGTCTCTGGGGCCAACGTCCTGACTTTC. Its protein is CSVGQGVSGANVLTF.

The rearrangement uses TRBV18 and TRBJ1-2; 8 bases map to TRBD1. Germline values: CDR1 KGHSH, CDR2 LQKENI. Trimming at V came to 2 bases and at J to 4 bases, leaving 12 bases not matched to a gene. This CDR3 region has 17 residues. The CDR3 protein is CASSPRTGGPLGYGYTF. The CDR3 DNA is TGTGCCAGCTCACCAAGAACAGGGGGACCCCTAGGCTATGGCTACACCTTC.

The V and J genes are TRBV18 and TRBJ2-5, with 7 bases aligning to TRBD1. The CDR3 sequence is 14 residues long. Trimming cost V 6 bases and J 4 bases; bases outside gene matches: 8. The germline V gene has CDR1 KGHSH and CDR2 LQKENI. CDR3 nucleotides: TGTGCCAGCTCGCAAACAGGGGACGCAGAGACCCAGTACTTC. The encoded protein is CASSQTGDAETQYF.

V is TRBV21-1 and J is TRBJ2-7; the table gives TRBD1 as D, unverified against the DNA. TRBV21-1 has pseudogene status. The CDR3 length is 17 residues. DNA of the CDR3: TGTGCCAGCAGCAAAATCTTTGGGGACAGAGCCCTATGCGAGCAGTACTTC. Protein sequence: CASSKIFGDRALCEQYF.

The CDR3 DNA sequence: TGCGCCAGCAGCTTGACCGGGGAAAGTTCCTACGAGCAGTACTTC. Translating gives CASSLTGESSYEQYF. The V and J genes are TRBV5-1 and TRBJ2-7; possibly TRBD2 for D (5 bases). Trimming left V 1 base short and J 1 base short, with 12 bases between. The CDR3 has 15 amino acids. In germline, CDR1 is SGHRS, CDR2 YFSETQ. Combining the CDR3 with reference TRBV5-1 and TRBJ2-7 gives the whole variable domain KAGVTQTPRYLIKTRGQQVTLSCSPISGHRSVSWYQQTPGQGLQFLFEYFSETQRNKGNFPGRFSGRQFSNSRSEMNVSTLELGDSALYLCASSLTGESSYEQYFGPGTRLTVT.

The chain is built from TRBV27 and TRBJ2-7, with 7 bases identical to TRBD1. The CDR3 extends over 13 amino acids. Per germline, CDR1 MNHEY and CDR2 SMNVEV (reference sequence). Trimming cost V 8 bases and J 2 bases; bases outside gene matches: 6. This CDR3 reads CASGRQGAYEQYF. Here the CDR3 DNA reads TGTGCCAGCGGAAGACAGGGAGCCTACGAGCAGTACTTC.

This clone was seen a single time. This chain connects TRBV5-8 to TRBJ1-5; D is unclear. V was cut by 0 bases and J by 0 bases, with 7 bases left in between. The CDR3 spans 15 residues. Germline V lookup: CDR1 SGHTS, CDR2 YDEGEE. CDR3 region: CASSLDGHSNQPQHF. CDR3 bases: TGTGCCAGCAGCTTGGACGGCCATAGCAATCAGCCCCAGCATTTT.